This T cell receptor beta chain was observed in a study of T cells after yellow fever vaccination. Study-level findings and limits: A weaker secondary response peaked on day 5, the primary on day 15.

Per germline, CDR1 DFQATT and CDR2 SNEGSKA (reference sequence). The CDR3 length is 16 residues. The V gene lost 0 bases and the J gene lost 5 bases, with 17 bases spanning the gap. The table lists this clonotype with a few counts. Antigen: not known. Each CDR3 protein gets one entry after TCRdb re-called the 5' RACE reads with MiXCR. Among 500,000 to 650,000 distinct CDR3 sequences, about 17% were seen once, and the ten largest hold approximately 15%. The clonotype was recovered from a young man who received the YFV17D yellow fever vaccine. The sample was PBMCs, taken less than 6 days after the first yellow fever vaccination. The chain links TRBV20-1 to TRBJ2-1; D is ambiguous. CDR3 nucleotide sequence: TGCAGTGCTAGAGATCCCGTGAACAGATTAAACAATGAGCAGTTCTTC. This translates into CSARDPVNRLNNEQFF.